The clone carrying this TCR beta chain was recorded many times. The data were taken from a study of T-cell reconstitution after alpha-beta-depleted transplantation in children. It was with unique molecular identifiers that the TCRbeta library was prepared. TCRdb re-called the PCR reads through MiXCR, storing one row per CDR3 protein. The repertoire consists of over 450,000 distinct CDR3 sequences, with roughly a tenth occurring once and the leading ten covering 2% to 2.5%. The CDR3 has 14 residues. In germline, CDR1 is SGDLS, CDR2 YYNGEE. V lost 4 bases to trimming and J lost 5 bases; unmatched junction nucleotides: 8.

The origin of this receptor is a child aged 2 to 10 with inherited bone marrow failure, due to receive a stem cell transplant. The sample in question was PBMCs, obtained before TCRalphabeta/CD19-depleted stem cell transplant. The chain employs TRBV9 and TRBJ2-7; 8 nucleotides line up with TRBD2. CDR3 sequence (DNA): TGTGCCAGCAGCCTGGGACTAGTTAGCGACGAGCAGTACTTC. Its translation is CASSLGLVSDEQYF.